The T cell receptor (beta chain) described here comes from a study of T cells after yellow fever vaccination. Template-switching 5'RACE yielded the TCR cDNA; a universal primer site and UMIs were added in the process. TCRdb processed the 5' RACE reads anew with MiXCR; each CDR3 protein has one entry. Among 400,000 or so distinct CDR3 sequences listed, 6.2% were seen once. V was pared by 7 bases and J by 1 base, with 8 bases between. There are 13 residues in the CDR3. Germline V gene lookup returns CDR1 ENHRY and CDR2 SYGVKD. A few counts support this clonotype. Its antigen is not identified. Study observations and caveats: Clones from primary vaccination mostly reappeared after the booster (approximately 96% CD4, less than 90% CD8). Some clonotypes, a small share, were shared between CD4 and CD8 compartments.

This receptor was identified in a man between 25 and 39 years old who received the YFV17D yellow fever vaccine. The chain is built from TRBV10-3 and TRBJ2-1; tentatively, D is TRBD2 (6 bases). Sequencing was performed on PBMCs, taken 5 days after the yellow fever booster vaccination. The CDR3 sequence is CAITGTSYNEQFF. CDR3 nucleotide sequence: TGTGCCATCACTGGGACTTCCTACAATGAGCAGTTCTTC.